This T cell receptor (beta chain) came from a study of vaccination and CD4 T cells after COVID-19 (dated by TCRdb to 2021 to 2024). Background for the entire study: Convalescent patients had a positive SARS-CoV-2 result on nasal swab PCR, and of these patients, several had mild disease and one had severe disease. For stimulating the cultures, overlapping spike peptide pools were used, derived from SARS-CoV-2 as well as from the common cold coronaviruses HCoV-NL63, HCoV-OC43 and HCoV-229E. Control cultures received a CEFX viral epitope pool as the positive control, an HIV-1 Nef peptide pool as the negative control, or no peptide. Six males and four females were included in the convalescent cohort, with two Hispanic individuals, seven Caucasians, two Asians and one multiracial person represented. Post-COVID blood samples were collected from convalescent patients a median of roughly 100 days after diagnosis, with a range of about 35 to 180 days. Post-vaccine blood samples were taken a median of about 72 days after the second vaccine dose, with a range of 14 to 241 days. Participants got two doses of the Pfizer-BioNTech BNT162b2 vaccine (n=8) or two doses of the Moderna mRNA-1273 vaccine (n=2). In 10 COVID-19 convalescent patients and several infection-naive healthy vaccine recipients, the spike-specific CD4+ TCR repertoire before mRNA vaccination was compared with the repertoire after mRNA vaccination.

As concerns this clonotype: This receptor's antigen is unknown. No clone much larger than this one lies a single base away; base qualities are absent.

The research as a whole found: In convalescent patients, nearly all vaccine-specific clones (304 of 307) were found to be mono-reactive for SARS-CoV-2 spike rather than cross-reactive with common cold coronaviruses. The number of convalescent patients in the study was relatively small, and the study did not examine early timepoints following natural infection. Among convalescent patients, a median about 86% of the SARS-CoV-2-reactive clones seen after vaccination appeared only after vaccination, which suggests priming specific to the vaccine. An increase in the median number of SARS-CoV-2-reactive clonotypes from 20 to 25 after infection to 35 to 40 after vaccination was observed, but the change was not found to be significant.

The library relied on PCR. DNA from cultured CD4+ T cells underwent TCR sequencing with the Oncomine TCR Beta short-read assay at the Johns Hopkins FTIC core. Genomic DNA was extracted from the cultured CD4+ T cells with the QIAamp micro DNA kit. Oncomine TCR Beta libraries made from cultured CD4+ T cells were pooled using unique dual indexes and sequenced on an Illumina iSeq 100. The authors processed their data as follows. Non-productive sequences were removed, and CDR3s that did not start with C, did not end with F or W, or were shorter than 7 amino acids were discarded. The MANAFEST web application identified antigen-specific clonotypes by comparing peptide-stimulated wells against reference wells and other culture wells. To be called positive, a clone needed an FDR below 0.05, an odds ratio above 5, and a productive frequency above 0.1% in at least two of three replicate wells. A clonotype was classed as cross-reactive if the clonotype showed significant expansion both in SARS-CoV-2 spike wells and in at least one common cold coronavirus spike condition. Similarity between CDR3 sequences was evaluated in R version 3.6.1 using Levenshtein distances (stringdist) and unrooted phylogenetic trees (ape). Clones were called with MiXCR by TCRdb after fastp trimmed the public reads at Q25, and only in-frame beta chains were retained. Each CDR3 protein appears once, grouped with its most common genes and DNA. These V and J calls are TCRdb output, not the study's own analysis. Here the sample has roughly 9,700 distinct CDR3 sequences; approximately 59% occur a single time. The top ten hold around a quarter of the sample.

The treatment or condition label corresponds to: approximately 10-day PBMC culture with coronavirus spike peptide pools or control peptides (ViraFEST assay). The ViraFEST assay, used in the study, expanded antigen-specific T cells with peptide pools and then identified the expanded clonotypes through TCR sequencing. Positive SARS-CoV-2 PCR tests in the convalescent patients dated from March to December 2020, before Alpha, Beta and Delta variants emerged in the United States. Each well held more than 1.5 million PBMCs cultured in IMDM containing about 5% human AB serum and approximately 9.8 IU/ml IL-2, with about 10 ug/ml peptide pools added. Half of the culture medium was replaced with fresh IL-2-containing medium on days 3 and 7. CD4+ T cells were isolated after less than twelve days of culture through negative selection using the EasySep CD4+ T cell isolation kit. Ficoll-Paque Plus gradient centrifugation was used to isolate PBMCs from whole blood, and the isolated PBMCs were then either used fresh or cryopreserved at -140C. In general, triplicate wells were set up for every culture condition.

Based on the germline V gene, the CDR1 and CDR2 sequences are SNHLY and FYNNEI. Including the terminal cysteine and phenylalanine, the CDR3 comprises 14 residues. The CDR3 DNA has 42 bases and is translated from base 1. The junction shows trimming of 6 bases on V and 0 bases on J, and the gene matches do not reach 3 bases of it. This receptor was obtained from a human donor who had recovered from COVID-19. The chain is made from TRBV2 and TRBJ2-7; the central 9 bases match TRBD2. Source material: CD4+ T cells from blood, cultured in vitro. The DNA is TGTGCCAGCAGCCTTAGCGGGGGCTCCTACGAGCAGTACTTC. It is translated as CASSLSGGSYEQYF.